The present TCR beta chain was sequenced within a study of T cell responses to AZD1222 COVID-19 vaccine. About the study: Second doses that came at about 4 or about 12 weeks were put together. General observations from the study: Reportedly, nearly half of unique spike TCRs recognized epitopes outside B.1.351/B.1.1.7 mutations.

Comments on this clone: Its antigen remains unidentified.

V trimming: 4 bases; J trimming: 3 bases; junction bases outside the gene matches: 3. This CDR3 spans 15 amino acids. Germline loops: CDR1 SGHDN, CDR2 FVKESK. The repertoire was sequenced with immunoSEQ multiplex PCR; TCRdb's copy has only in-frame clones and lacks some. This sample has over 150,000 clones, with 80% to 90% found just once. The material sequenced was peripheral blood, taken on day 0 of AZD1222 vaccination. This TCR was sampled from an adult in good health. V is TRBV14 and J is TRBJ1-6; 7 bases are shared with TRBD1. CDR3 coding DNA: TGTGCCAGCAGCCCAGGGGGTATCTATAATTCACCCCTCCACTTT. It yields the protein CASSPGGIYNSPLHF.